The clone carrying this TCR beta chain was picked up a small number of times. Its target is not known. The sample belongs to a study of shared clonotypes between healthy human individuals. Findings of the study overall: An effect of sequencing depth on clonotype sharing among donors was expected.

Naive CD8 populations comprised CD45RO-negative cells positively selected for CCR7, excluding terminally differentiated effector memory CD45RA+ cells. Genomic DNA (from each subset) was split evenly across several immunoSEQ plates. In the original processing: For the immunoSEQ data, sequences were junction-only without quality scores, so filtering differed. Libraries were prepared by immunoSEQ multiplex PCR; TCRdb keeps only in-frame clonotypes and omits some of them. That table furnishes V, J and clone size, whereas the DNA furnished D and trimming. Of 2 million to 2.5 million clones listed, roughly 94% were seen once; the top ten hold more than 0.95%. The V end was cut by 3 bases, the J end by 3 bases, with 12 bases between. Germline CDR1 and CDR2: MDHEN and SYDVKM. The CDR3 is 15 residues long.

The rearrangement links TRBV28 to TRBJ1-3; weak D call: TRBD1 (5 bases). The clonotype comes from a man younger than 35 in good health. The specimen sequenced was naive CD8+ T cells sorted from blood. The CDR3 DNA reads TGTGCCAGCAGTTTCGGGGGGATCGGTGGAAACACCATATATTTT. This sequence encodes CASSFGGIGGNTIYF.